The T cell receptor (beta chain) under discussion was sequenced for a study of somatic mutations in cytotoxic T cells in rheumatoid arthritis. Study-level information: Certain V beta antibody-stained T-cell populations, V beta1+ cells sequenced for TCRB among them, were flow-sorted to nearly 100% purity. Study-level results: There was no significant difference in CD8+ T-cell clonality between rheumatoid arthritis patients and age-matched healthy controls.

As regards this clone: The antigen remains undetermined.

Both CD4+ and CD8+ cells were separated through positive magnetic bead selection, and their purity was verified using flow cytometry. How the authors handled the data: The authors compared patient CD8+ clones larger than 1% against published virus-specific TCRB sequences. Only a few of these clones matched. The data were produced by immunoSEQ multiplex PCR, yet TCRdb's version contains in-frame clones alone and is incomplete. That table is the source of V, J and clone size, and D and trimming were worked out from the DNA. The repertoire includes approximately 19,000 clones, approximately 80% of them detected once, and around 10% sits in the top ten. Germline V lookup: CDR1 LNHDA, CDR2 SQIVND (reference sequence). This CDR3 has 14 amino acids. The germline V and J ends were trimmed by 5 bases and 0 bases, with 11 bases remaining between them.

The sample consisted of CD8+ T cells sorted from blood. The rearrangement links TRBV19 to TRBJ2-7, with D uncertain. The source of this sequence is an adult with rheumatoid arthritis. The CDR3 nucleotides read TGTGCCAGTAGTTTCAGAGGACGCTCCTACGAGCAGTACTTC. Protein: CASSFRGRSYEQYF.